This T cell receptor (beta chain) was identified during a study of cytomegalovirus exposure and HLA in healthy donors. Study-level points and caveats: According to the study, approximately 150 TCR beta chains were cytomegalovirus-associated. Using the classifier, cytomegalovirus status was reportedly diagnosed with high specificity and sensitivity.

Assay: immunoSEQ multiplex PCR; the TCRdb copy retains only in-frame clones and omits some. Among 130,000 or so clones listed, under 90% were seen once. About this clone itself: Its antigen is not identified.

V was clipped by 6 bases and J by 2 bases; unmatched bases: 10. The CDR3 extends over 16 amino acids. Germline V gene data show CDR1 as MNHEY and CDR2 as SMNVEV (reference sequence). Input material: PBMCs. This sequence originates from a woman aged 25 to 45 in good health and CMV-seronegative. The V and J genes are TRBV27 and TRBJ1-5; 7 nucleotides align to TRBD1. The CDR3 coding sequence is TGTGCCAGCAGGGCCGACAGGGTGGGGGGCAATCAGCCCCAGCATTTT. Translated: CASRADRVGGNQPQHF.